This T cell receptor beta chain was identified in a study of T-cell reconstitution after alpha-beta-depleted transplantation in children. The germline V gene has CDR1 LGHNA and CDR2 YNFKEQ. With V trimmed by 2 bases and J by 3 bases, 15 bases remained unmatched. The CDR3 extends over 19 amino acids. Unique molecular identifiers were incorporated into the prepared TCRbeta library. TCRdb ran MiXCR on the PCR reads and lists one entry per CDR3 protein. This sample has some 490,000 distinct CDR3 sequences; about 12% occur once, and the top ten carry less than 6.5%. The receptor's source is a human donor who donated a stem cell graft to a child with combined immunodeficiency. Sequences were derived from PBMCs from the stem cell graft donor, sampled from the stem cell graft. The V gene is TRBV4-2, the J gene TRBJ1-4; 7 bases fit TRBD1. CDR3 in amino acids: CASSQPTTGRAAANEKLFF. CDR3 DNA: TGTGCCAGCAGCCAACCAACGACAGGGAGGGCAGCAGCTAATGAAAAACTGTTTTTT.